The clone carrying this TCR beta chain was observed once. V was cut by 5 bases and J by 7 bases, with 16 bases left in between. This CDR3 comprises 15 residues. Germline V CDR1 and CDR2: SGHKS, YYEKEE (reference sequence). The data belong to a study of blood T cell repertoires in COVID-19. The table came from immunoSEQ multiplex PCR; TCRdb's copy has only in-frame clones and leaves some out. In the table there are fewer than 150,000 clones, around 84% of which are singletons. The chain employs TRBV5-5 and TRBJ1-6; D remains ambiguous. Sequenced: peripheral blood. The clonotype originates from a human donor in a cohort sampled during active COVID-19. CDR3 sequence reads: CASSRAGEGNSPLHF. The CDR3 DNA is TGTGCCAGCAGTCGGGCGGGTGAGGGAAATTCACCCCTCCACTTT.